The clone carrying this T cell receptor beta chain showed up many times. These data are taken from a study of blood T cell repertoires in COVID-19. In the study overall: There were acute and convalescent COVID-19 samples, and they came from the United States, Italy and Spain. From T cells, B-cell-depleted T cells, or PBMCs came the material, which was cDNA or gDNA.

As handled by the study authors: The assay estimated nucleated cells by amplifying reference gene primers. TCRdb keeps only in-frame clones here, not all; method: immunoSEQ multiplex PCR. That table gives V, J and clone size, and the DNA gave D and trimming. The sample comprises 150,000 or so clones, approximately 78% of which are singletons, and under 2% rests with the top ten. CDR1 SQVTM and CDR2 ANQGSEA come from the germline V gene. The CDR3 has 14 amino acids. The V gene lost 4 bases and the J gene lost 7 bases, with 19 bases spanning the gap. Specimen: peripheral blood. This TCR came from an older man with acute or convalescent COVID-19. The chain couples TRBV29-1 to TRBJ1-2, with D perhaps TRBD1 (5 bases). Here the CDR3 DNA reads TGCAGCGTTGCCGACAGCCCCTGGAGGGGTGGCTACACCTTC. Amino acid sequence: CSVADSPWRGGYTF.